This is a list of T cell receptor beta chains from one sample in a study of blood T cell repertoires in COVID-19. Clones were read by immunoSEQ multiplex PCR, and TCRdb kept only the in-frame ones, dropping some. There are about 110,000 clones in the sample; 70% to 90% occur only once, and about 3.5% lies in the top ten. Sequencing was carried out using peripheral blood. The receptors were sampled from a woman aged 45-59 years with acute or convalescent COVID-19. CDR3s include the opening cysteine and the closing phenylalanine or tryptophan. Fields, in order: D gene, clone size, J gene, V gene, CDR3 protein, CDR3 DNA. D genes are given only for firm matches. Clone sizes are given selectively: once, few, many, or a class where the clone is expanded.

-,-,TRBJ1-1,TRBV11-2,CASSLDRVGTEAFF,TGTGCCAGCAGCTTAGACAGGGTTGGGACTGAAGCTTTCTTT
TRBD2,-,TRBJ2-7,TRBV5-1,CASSVLAGSSYEQYF,TGCGCCAGCAGCGTGCTAGCGGGTAGCTCCTACGAGCAGTACTTC
-,-,TRBJ1-5,TRBV27,CASSGRGDQPQHF,TGTGCCAGCAGTGGGCGGGGCGATCAGCCCCAGCATTTT
-,-,TRBJ2-1,TRBV18,CASSPLPPGSGGNEQFF,TGTGCCAGCTCCCCGCTGCCCCCTGGTAGCGGAGGGAATGAGCAGTTCTTC
-,-,TRBJ2-7,TRBV5-1,CASSLGTVPREQYF,TGCGCCAGCAGCTTGGGGACAGTGCCTCGCGAGCAGTACTTC
-,-,TRBJ2-1,TRBV2,CASRHLTSSYNEQFF,TGTGCCAGCAGGCATCTCACGAGCTCCTACAATGAGCAGTTCTTC
TRBD2,-,TRBJ2-7,TRBV28,CGAGLAEKLYEQYF,TGTGGGGCTGGGCTAGCGGAGAAACTGTACGAGCAGTACTTC
TRBD2,-,TRBJ2-1,TRBV7-2,CASSLVSGRASWSYNEQFF,TGTGCCAGCAGCTTAGTAAGCGGGAGGGCCAGTTGGTCCTACAATGAGCAGTTCTTC
TRBD2,-,TRBJ2-7,TRBV27,CASRATSGRTYEQYF,TGTGCCAGCAGAGCTACTAGCGGGAGAACCTACGAGCAGTACTTC
TRBD2,-,TRBJ2-3,TRBV5-8,CASSPVGEGITDTQYF,TGTGCCAGCAGCCCGGTGGGGGAGGGCATCACAGATACGCAGTATTTT
TRBD2,-,TRBJ2-7,TRBV25-1,CASSDSRTSGSLYEQYF,TGTGCCAGCAGTGACTCCCGGACTAGCGGGAGCCTCTACGAGCAGTACTTC
-,-,TRBJ1-1,TRBV28,CASTLRLPGTEAFF,TGTGCCAGCACCCTAAGGCTTCCGGGGACTGAAGCTTTCTTT
TRBD2,-,TRBJ2-1,TRBV6-5,CASSYTGLAGGNEQFF,TGTGCCAGCAGTTACACCGGACTAGCGGGAGGTAATGAGCAGTTCTTC
-,once,TRBJ1-2,TRBV7-9,CASSLGQLYGYTF,TGTGCCAGCAGCCTCGGACAGCTCTATGGCTACACCTTC
-,-,TRBJ2-7,TRBV10-3,CAISEGGHEGGYEQYF,TGTGCCATCAGTGAAGGTGGCCATGAGGGTGGCTACGAGCAGTACTTC
-,-,TRBJ1-3,TRBV3-1/TRBV3-2,CASSPIGTFGNTIYF,TGTGCCAGCAGCCCTATTGGGACATTCGGAAACACCATATATTTT
-,-,TRBJ1-2,TRBV30,CAWSSHQGGYTF,TGTGCCTGGAGTTCCCATCAGGGGGGCTACACCTTC